The text below deals with one TCR beta chain. Its antigen is undetermined. The data derive from a study of identical twins. Study-wide results and limits: While abundant cord blood beta clonotypes carried fewer insertions, memory repertoires showed no such pattern.

Everyone who donated was a healthy Caucasian. TCRdb redid the calling of the 5' RACE reads with MiXCR, one entry per CDR3 protein. Of about 720,000 distinct CDR3 sequences listed, around a sixth are singletons. This sample was shared with a second study, whose subject was T cells expressing NK-cell markers.

Source material: PBMCs. The source of this sequence is a woman aged 18-29 years in good health.

DNA for the CDR3: TGCAGCGTTAGAAGGGAGGGAGATGGCTACACCTTC. Protein sequence: CSVRREGDGYTF. V is TRBV29-1 and J is TRBJ1-2; no firm D call. Germline V gene lookup returns CDR1 SQVTM and CDR2 ANQGSEA. The CDR3 extends over 12 amino acids. V was trimmed by 5 bases and J by 6 bases, leaving 13 bases between them.